The subject of this entry is one T cell receptor beta chain. This clonotype was seen once. The specificity of this receptor is unknown. No much larger clone exists at a distance of one base, and base qualities are not known. This entry comes from a study of blood T cells in healthy people across ages (dated by TCRdb to 2014 to 2015). For context, the study as a whole: In model experiments, roughly one uniquely barcoded TCR beta cDNA molecule per two T cells was captured by template switching. To avoid experimental bias, donors of different ages were randomly spread across the sequencing lanes. The donors were split into four age groups: young (average about 15 years), middle-aged (39), aged (roughly 65) and long-lived (about 82). Two additional independent replicas of 1 million unique cDNA reads from the same blood draw were analyzed for two donors (one aged 18 to 30 and one aged 80 or older). The study measured age-related changes in TCR beta repertoire diversity using deep sequencing normalized with unique cDNA molecular identifiers.

Library creation used 5' RACE. These reads were obtained on an Illumina HiSeq 2500. A second 7 to 11 cycle PCR used a sample-barcoded 5' primer and a J-beta primer mix. A template-switch 5' adaptor carrying 12 random nucleotides introduced a unique molecular identifier onto each TCR beta cDNA molecule. Each sample yielded at least 2.5 million CDR3-containing paired-end reads. The Mint cDNA synthesis kit, primed by a TRBC-specific oligonucleotide, was used to synthesize first-strand cDNA from all RNA. After uracil-DNA glycosylase treatment, a first 18-cycle PCR used universal primers M1SS and BC2_uni_R on all cDNA. The paper's data handling went like this. Normalization of each sample was performed by random selection of 1 million high-quality reads, each carrying a distinct molecular identifier. Instead of being binned into consensus sequences, reads that shared molecular identifiers were thrown out. MiTCR, run with a Q25 quality threshold and the strictest error-elimination algorithm, handled CDR3 identification, clonotype clustering and error correction. A nonparametric unseen species model with Euler transformation was used to estimate a lower bound on total TCR beta diversity. The public reads were run again by TCRdb, first through fastp at Q25 and then through MiXCR, and only productive beta chains were kept. One record per CDR3 amino acid sequence lists the most common genes and DNA. These V and J calls originate from TCRdb's pipeline instead of the authors' own analysis. The sample contains more than 1.4 million distinct CDR3 sequences, approximately 40% of them found a single time. 7.9% of the sample belongs to the ten largest clones.

From the cysteine through the phenylalanine, the CDR3 covers 13 amino acids. CDR3 DNA only is kept here, 39 bases in frame from base 1. The germline V gene yields MNHEY for CDR1 and SVGAGI for CDR2. Overall study outcomes, separate from this receptor: Estimates of total diversity from one million sequenced T cells were regarded as lower bounds and underestimates. The long-lived group showed more naive CD4+ T cells, fewer expanded clones and increased TCR diversity than the aged group, suggesting age selection. Since profiling was done on bulk unsorted PBMCs, naive and antigen-experienced compartments could not be conclusively compared. Because donor CMV infection status was unknown, age-related changes in expanded clonotypes were potentially confounded. There was a strong correlation between observed TCR beta diversity and the percentage of naive T cells measured by flow cytometry. Observed TCR beta diversity per million T cells fell roughly linearly with age, and a significant reduction was already apparent by age around 39.

Systemically healthy Caucasian individuals from Russia, 35 to 40 in total and aged about 6 to 90 years, were included as donors. Approximately 11 milliliters of peripheral blood were drawn from each donor into EDTA-treated Vacutainer tubes. Ficoll-Paque density-gradient centrifugation was used to isolate PBMCs, with at least 6 million obtained per sample. Total RNA was extracted from PBMCs with Trizol reagent, with at least 6 micrograms obtained per sample. For every donor, an aliquot of PBMCs went through flow cytometry to measure the percentages of naive CD45RAhigh/CD27high T cells. The chain is made from TRBV6-5 and TRBJ2-7; the D call is tentative, TRBD1 or TRBD2, as each matches 6 bases. The DNA end lines up better with TRBJ2-4; the J call may be wrong. The sequenced material came from blood. This TCR derives from a woman between 18 and 30 years old in good health. The DNA sequence is TGTGCCAGCAGTCACGACCGGGGGCGCATTCAGTACTTC. This codes for CASSHDRGRIQYF.